This T cell receptor (beta chain) was retrieved from a study of shared clonotypes between healthy human individuals. V lost 0 bases, J lost 4 bases, and 8 bases lay in between. CDR3 length: 14 residues. The germline V gene has CDR1 SGHNT and CDR2 YYREEE (reference sequence). As regards this clone: Its antigen is unidentified.

Findings of the study overall: For sorted subsets, rarefaction showed incomplete sequencing despite large depth.

Assay used: immunoSEQ multiplex PCR; TCRdb lists only in-frame clones, some missing. The sample includes around 2.5 million clones, 93% of them seen just once. This TCR came from a man between 18 and 35 years old in good health. Some clones in this sample may be carry-over from other donors' samples. The rearrangement joins TRBV5-4 to TRBJ1-3; D not resolved. Sequencing was performed on naive CD4+ T cells from PBMCs. Subset of the sample: CD45RA+ positively selected. The CDR3 loop reads CASSLGSVGNTIYF. The CDR3 bases are TGTGCCAGCAGCTTGGGGAGCGTGGGAAACACCATATATTTT.